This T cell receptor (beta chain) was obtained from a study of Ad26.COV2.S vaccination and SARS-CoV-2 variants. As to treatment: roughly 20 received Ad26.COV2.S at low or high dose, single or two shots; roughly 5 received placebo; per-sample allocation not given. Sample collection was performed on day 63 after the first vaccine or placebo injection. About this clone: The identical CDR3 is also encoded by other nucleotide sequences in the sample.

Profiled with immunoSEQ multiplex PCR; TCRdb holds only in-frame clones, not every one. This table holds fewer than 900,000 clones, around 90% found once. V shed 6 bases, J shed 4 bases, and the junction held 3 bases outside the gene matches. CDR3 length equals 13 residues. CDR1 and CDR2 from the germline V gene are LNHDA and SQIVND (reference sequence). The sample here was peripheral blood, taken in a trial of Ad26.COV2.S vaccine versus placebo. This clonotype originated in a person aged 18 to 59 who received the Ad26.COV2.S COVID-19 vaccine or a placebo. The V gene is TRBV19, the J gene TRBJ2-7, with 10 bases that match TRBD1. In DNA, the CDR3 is TGTGCCAGTAGGCGGGACAGGGGATACGAGCAGTACTTC. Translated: CASRRDRGYEQYF.